One T cell receptor (beta chain) is described in this entry. The protocol was immunoSEQ multiplex PCR, while the TCRdb copy is restricted to in-frame clones and leaves out a portion. Here the sample spans 40,000 or so clones, about nine tenths being singletons. The CDR3 sequence is 13 residues long. Germline V gene sequence: CDR1 SGDLS, CDR2 YYNGEE. Trimming removed 5 bases from V and 2 bases from J, with 8 bases in between. This record belongs to a study of T cell changes during pregnancy in multiple sclerosis. Source: CD4+ T cells from peripheral blood mononuclear cells, taken in the third trimester of pregnancy. The TCR sequence derives from a female donor in good health, enrolled as a control in a pregnancy study. The chain combines TRBV9 with TRBJ2-1; perhaps TRBD2 as D (5 bases). The CDR3 region is CASRGDTYNEQFF. The CDR3 DNA is TGTGCCAGCAGGGGAGATACCTACAATGAGCAGTTCTTC.